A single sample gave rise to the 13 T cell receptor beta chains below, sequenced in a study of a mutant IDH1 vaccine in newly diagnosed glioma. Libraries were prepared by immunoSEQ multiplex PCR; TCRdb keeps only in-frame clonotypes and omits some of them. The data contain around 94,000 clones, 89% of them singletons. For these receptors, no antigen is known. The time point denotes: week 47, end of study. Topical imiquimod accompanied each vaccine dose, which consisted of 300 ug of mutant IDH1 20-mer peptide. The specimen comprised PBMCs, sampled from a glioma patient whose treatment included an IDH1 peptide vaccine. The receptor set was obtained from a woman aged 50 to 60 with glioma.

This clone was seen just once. CDR3 coding DNA: TGTGCCATCAGTGCGCCGGGAGTAAGAAATGAGCAGTTCTTC. This sequence encodes CAISAPGVRNEQFF. This chain links TRBV10-3 with TRBJ2-1, with D possibly matching TRBD2 (6 bases). Germline CDR1 is ENHRY and CDR2 is SYGVKD. V shed 4 bases and J shed 7 bases, with 14 bases lying between them. The CDR3 extends over 14 amino acids.

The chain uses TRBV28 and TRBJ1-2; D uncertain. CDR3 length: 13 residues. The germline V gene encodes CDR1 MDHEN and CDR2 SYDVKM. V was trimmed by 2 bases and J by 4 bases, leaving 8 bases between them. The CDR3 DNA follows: TGTGCCAGCAGTTTAGGGCAGTTCTATGGCTACACCTTC. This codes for CASSLGQFYGYTF.

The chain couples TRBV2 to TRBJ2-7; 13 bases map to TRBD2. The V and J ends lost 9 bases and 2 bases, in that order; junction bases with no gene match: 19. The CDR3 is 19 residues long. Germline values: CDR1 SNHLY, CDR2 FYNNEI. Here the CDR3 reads CARSTGLGLAGDYTYEQYF. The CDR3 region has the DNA TGTGCCAGGAGTACTGGCTTAGGACTAGCGGGGGATTATACCTACGAGCAGTACTTC. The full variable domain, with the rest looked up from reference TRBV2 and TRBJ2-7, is EPEVTQTPSHQVTQMGQEVILRCVPISNHLYFYWYRQILGQKVEFLVSFYNNEISEKSEIFDDQFSVERPDGSNFTLKIRSTKLEDSAMYFCARSTGLGLAGDYTYEQYFGPGTRLTVT.

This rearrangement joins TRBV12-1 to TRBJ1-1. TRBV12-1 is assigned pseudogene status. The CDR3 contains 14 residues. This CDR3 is CASSFEAGRAEAFF. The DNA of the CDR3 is TGTGCCAGCAGCTTTGAGGCAGGAAGGGCTGAAGCTTTCTTT.

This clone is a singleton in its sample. CDR3 protein: CASSATGTSGGKEQFF. As DNA, the CDR3 is TGTGCCAGCAGCGCCACCGGGACTAGCGGGGGGAAAGAGCAGTTCTTC. J is TRBJ2-1 and V is TRBV9; 15 bases line up with TRBD2. The CDR3 loop spans 16 amino acids. The V and J ends lost 3 bases and 10 bases, in that order; junction bases with no gene match: 8. Germline CDR1 reads SGDLS; CDR2 reads YYNGEE.

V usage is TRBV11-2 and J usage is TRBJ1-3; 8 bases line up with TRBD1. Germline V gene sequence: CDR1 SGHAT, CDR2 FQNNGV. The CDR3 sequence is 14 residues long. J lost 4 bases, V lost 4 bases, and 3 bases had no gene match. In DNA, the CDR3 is TGTGCCAGCAGCTCACAGGGGGGCGGAAACACCATATATTTT. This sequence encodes CASSSQGGGNTIYF.

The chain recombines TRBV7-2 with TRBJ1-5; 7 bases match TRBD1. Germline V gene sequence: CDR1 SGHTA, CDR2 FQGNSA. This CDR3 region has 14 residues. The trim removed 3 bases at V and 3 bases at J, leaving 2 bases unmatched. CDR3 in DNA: TGTGCCAGCAGCTTGACAGGGCTCAATCAGCCCCAGCATTTT. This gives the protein CASSLTGLNQPQHF.

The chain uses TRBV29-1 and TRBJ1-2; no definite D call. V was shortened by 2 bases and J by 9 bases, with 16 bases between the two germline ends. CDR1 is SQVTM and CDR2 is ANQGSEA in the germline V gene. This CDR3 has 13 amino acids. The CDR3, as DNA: TGCAGCGTTGAACTACTCGACATTAGGAGCTACACCTTC. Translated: CSVELLDIRSYTF. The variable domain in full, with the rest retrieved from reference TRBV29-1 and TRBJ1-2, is SAVISQKPSRDICQRGTSLTIQCQVDSQVTMMFWYRQQPGQSLTLIATANQGSEATYESGFVIDKFPISRPNLTFSTLTVSNMSPEDSSIYLCSVELLDIRSYTFGSGTRLTVV.

The chain's CDR3 is CASSRDRGFDQPQHF. The CDR3 nucleotides read TGTGCCAGCTCCCGGGACAGGGGATTTGATCAGCCCCAGCATTTT. The chain links TRBV18 to TRBJ1-5; 10 bases align to TRBD1. This CDR3 is 15 amino acids long. J lost 5 bases, V lost 6 bases, and 7 bases had no gene match. The germline V gene has CDR1 KGHSH and CDR2 LQKENI.

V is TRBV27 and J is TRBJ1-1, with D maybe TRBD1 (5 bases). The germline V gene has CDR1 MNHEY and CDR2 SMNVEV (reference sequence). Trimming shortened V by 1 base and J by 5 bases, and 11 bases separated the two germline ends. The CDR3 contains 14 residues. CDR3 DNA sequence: TGTGCCAGCAGTTTATTGGGACGGGAGACTGAAGCTTTCTTT. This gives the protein CASSLLGRETEAFF.

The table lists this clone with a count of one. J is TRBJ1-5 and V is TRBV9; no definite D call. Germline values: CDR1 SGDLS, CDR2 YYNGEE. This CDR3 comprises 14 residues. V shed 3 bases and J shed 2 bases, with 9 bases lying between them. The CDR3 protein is CASSDGGGNQPQHF. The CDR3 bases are TGTGCCAGCAGCGATGGTGGGGGCAATCAGCCCCAGCATTTT.

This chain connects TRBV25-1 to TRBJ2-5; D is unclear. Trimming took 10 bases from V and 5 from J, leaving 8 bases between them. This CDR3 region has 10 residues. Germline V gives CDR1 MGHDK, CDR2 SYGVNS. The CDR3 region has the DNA TGTGCCACTAAGGAGGAGACCCAGTACTTC. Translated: CATKEETQYF.

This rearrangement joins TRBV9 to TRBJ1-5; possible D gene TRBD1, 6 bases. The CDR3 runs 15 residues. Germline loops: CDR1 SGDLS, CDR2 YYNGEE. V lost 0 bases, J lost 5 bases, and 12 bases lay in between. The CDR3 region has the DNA TGTGCCAGCAGCGTAGATCCGGGGGCCCATCAGCCCCAGCATTTT. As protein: CASSVDPGAHQPQHF.